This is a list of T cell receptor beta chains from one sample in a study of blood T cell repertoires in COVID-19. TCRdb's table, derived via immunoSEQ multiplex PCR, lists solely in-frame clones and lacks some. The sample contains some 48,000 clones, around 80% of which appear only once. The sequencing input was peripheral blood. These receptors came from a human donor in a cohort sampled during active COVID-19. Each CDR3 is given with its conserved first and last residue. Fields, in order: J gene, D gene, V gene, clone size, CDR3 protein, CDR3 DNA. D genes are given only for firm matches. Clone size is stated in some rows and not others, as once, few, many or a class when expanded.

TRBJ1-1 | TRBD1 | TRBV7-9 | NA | CASSWDRVNTEAFF | TGTGCCAGCAGCTGGGACAGGGTGAACACTGAAGCTTTCTTT
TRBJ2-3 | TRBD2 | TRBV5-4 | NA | CASSLDSGGWVDTQYF | TGTGCCAGCAGCTTAGATAGCGGGGGGTGGGTAGATACGCAGTATTTT
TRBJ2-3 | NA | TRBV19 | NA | CASSMGGGNTQYF | TGTGCCAGTAGTATGGGCGGGGGCAATACGCAGTATTTT
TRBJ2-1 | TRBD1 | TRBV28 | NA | CASSQQGALSKQFF | TGTGCCAGCAGTCAACAGGGGGCGTTATCGAAGCAGTTCTTC
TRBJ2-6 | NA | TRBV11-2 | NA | CASSLGAVAGANVLTF | TGTGCCAGCAGCTTGGGTGCGGTGGCTGGGGCCAACGTCCTGACTTTC
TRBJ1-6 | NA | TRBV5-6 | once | CASSPGQLYNSPLHF | TGTGCCAGCAGTCCCGGACAGCTCTATAATTCACCCCTCCACTTT
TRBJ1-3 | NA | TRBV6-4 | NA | CASSPPQSSGNTIYF | TGTGCCAGCAGTCCCCCACAGTCCTCTGGAAACACCATATATTTT
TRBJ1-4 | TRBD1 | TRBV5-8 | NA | CASSPGTADEKLFF | TGTGCCAGCAGCCCCGGGACAGCCGACGAAAAACTGTTTTTT
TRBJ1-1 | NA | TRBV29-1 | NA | CSVGGTAPQDTEAFF | TGCAGCGTTGGGGGCACAGCGCCTCAGGACACTGAAGCTTTCTTT
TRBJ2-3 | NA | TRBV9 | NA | CASSVVLTDTQYF | TGTGCCAGCAGCGTCGTCCTCACAGATACGCAGTATTTT
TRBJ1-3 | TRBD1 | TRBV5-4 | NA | CASSIQGTGNTIYF | TGTGCCAGCAGCATACAGGGGACTGGAAACACCATATATTTT
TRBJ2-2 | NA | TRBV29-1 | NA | CSVYSYTGELFF | TGCAGCGTTTATAGCTACACCGGGGAGCTGTTTTTT
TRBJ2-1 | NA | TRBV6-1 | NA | CASSEQGISPYNEQFF | TGTGCCAGCAGTGAACAGGGGATTAGCCCCTACAATGAGCAGTTCTTC
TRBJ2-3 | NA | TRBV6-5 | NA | CASWRGGPDTQYF | TGTGCCAGCTGGAGGGGGGGCCCCGATACGCAGTATTTT
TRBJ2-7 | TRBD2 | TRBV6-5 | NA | CASSSGAGGLYEQYF | TGTGCCAGCAGCTCCGGGGCGGGAGGACTCTACGAGCAGTACTTC
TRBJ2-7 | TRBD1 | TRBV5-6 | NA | CASSHRGEQYF | TGTGCCAGCAGCCACAGGGGCGAGCAGTACTTC
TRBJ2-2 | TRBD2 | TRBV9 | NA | CASSVAGGGRTNTGELFF | TGTGCCAGCAGCGTAGCGGGGGGGGGACGAACCAACACCGGGGAGCTGTTTTTT
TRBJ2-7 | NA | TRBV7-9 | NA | CASSLAHSYEQYF | TGTGCCAGCAGCTTGGCACACTCCTACGAGCAGTACTTC
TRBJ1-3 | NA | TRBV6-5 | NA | CASRIAGNTIYF | TGTGCCAGCAGGATAGCAGGAAACACCATATATTTT
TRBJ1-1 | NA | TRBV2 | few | CASSAQAGMNTEAFF | TGTGCCAGCAGTGCCCAGGCAGGGATGAACACTGAAGCTTTCTTT
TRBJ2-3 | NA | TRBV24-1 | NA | CATNPGGTDTQYF | TGTGCCACCAATCCGGGGGGCACAGATACGCAGTATTTT
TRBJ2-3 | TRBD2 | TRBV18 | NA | CASSPLPVLAGGGTDTQYF | TGTGCCAGCTCACCACTCCCGGTGCTAGCGGGGGGTGGCACAGATACGCAGTATTTT
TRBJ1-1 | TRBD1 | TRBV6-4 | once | CASSDTDRATEAFF | TGTGCCAGCAGTGACACCGACAGGGCCACTGAAGCTTTCTTT
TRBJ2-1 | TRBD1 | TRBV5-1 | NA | CASSFLVGQGPWNEQFF | TGCGCCAGCAGCTTTTTGGTGGGACAGGGGCCGTGGAATGAGCAGTTCTTC
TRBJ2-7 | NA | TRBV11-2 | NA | CASSEDRISSYEQYF | TGTGCCAGCAGCGAGGACAGAATTTCCTCCTACGAGCAGTACTTC
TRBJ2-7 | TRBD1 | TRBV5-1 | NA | CASRPRDRGEKYF | TGCGCCAGCAGGCCTCGGGACAGGGGAGAAAAGTACTTC
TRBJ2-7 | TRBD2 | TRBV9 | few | CASSERGLVGEQYF | TGTGCCAGCAGCGAGCGGGGGCTGGTGGGCGAGCAGTACTTC
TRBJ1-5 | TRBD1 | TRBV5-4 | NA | CASSLGQGGPYSNQPQHF | TGTGCCAGCAGCTTAGGCCAGGGGGGACCTTATAGCAATCAGCCCCAGCATTTT
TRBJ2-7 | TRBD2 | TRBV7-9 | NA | CASSPLPGLAGATYEQYF | TGTGCCAGCAGCCCATTACCGGGACTAGCGGGGGCGACCTACGAGCAGTACTTC
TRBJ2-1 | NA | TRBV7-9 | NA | CASSPGRYEQFF | TGTGCCAGCAGCCCAGGTCGGTACGAGCAGTTCTTC
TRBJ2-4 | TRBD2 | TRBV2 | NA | CASSGTSGARQAKNIQYF | TGTGCCAGCAGTGGGACTAGCGGGGCCCGCCAGGCCAAAAACATTCAGTACTTC
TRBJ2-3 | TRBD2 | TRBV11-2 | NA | CASSFGSGGANTQYF | TGTGCCAGCAGCTTTGGTAGCGGGGGGGCGAATACGCAGTATTTT
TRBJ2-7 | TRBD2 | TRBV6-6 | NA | CASTERLAGNEQYF | TGTGCCAGCACCGAACGACTAGCGGGGAACGAGCAGTACTTC
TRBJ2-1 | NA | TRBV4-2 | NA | CASSQDIGEQFF | TGTGCCAGCAGCCAAGATATCGGTGAGCAGTTCTTC
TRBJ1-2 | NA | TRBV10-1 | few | CASSESKGGGYTF | TGCGCCAGCAGTGAGTCGAAGGGAGGTGGCTACACCTTC
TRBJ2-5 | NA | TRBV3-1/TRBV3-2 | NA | CASSRMGGPQETQYF | TGTGCCAGCAGCCGTATGGGGGGACCCCAAGAGACCCAGTACTTC
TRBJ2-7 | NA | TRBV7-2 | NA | CASSLRRAYEQYF | TGTGCCAGCAGCTTAAGGCGGGCCTACGAGCAGTACTTC
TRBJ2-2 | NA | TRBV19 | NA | CASSKHSSAPHRRQGTGELFF | TGTGCCAGTAGCAAGCACTCCAGCGCCCCCCACAGGAGACAAGGGACCGGGGAGCTGTTTTTT
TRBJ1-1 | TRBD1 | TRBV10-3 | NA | CAISEQGSRAFF | TGTGCCATCAGTGAACAGGGGTCGAGAGCTTTCTTT
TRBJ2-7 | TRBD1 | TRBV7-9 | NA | CASSTGGYEQYF | TGTGCCAGCAGCACAGGGGGTTACGAGCAGTACTTC
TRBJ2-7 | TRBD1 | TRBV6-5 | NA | CASKRTGSLEQYF | TGTGCCAGCAAGAGGACAGGATCCCTAGAGCAGTACTTC
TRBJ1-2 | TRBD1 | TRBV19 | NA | CASSRQGAYGYTF | TGTGCCAGTAGTCGACAGGGGGCATATGGCTACACCTTC
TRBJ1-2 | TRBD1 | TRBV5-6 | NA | CASSLGQAYNYGYTF | TGTGCCAGCAGCTTAGGACAGGCTTATAACTATGGCTACACCTTC
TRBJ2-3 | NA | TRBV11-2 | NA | CASSLGGDTQYF | TGTGCCAGCAGCTTGGGCGGGGATACGCAGTATTTT
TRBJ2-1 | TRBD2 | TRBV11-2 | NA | CASSPGGVSYNEQFF | TGTGCCAGCAGCCCCGGGGGGGTCTCCTACAATGAGCAGTTCTTC
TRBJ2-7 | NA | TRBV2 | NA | CASSYRVEQYF | TGTGCCAGCAGCTACAGAGTCGAGCAGTACTTC
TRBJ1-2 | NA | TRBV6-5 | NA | CASTDRIRSYTF | TGTGCCAGCACCGACAGGATTCGGAGCTACACCTTC
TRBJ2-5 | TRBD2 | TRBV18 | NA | CASSPERGVETQYF | TGTGCCAGCTCACCGGAGCGGGGGGTAGAGACCCAGTACTTC
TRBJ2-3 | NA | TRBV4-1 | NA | CASRRTSTDTQYF | TGCGCCAGCAGACGTACTAGCACAGATACGCAGTATTTT
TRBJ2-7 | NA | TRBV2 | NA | CASTSYDYEQYF | TGTGCCAGCACCAGTTACGACTACGAGCAGTACTTC
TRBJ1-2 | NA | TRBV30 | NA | CACRTGKTSGYTF | TGTGCCTGTCGCACAGGTAAAACTAGCGGCTACACCTTC
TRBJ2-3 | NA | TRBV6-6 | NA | CASSYQGGTSTDTQYF | TGTGCCAGCAGTTACCAGGGGGGAACGAGCACAGATACGCAGTATTTT
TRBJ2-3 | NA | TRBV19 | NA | CASSIGGAQTDTQYF | TGTGCCAGTAGTATTGGGGGCGCCCAGACAGATACGCAGTATTTT
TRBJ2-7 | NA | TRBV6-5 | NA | CASTSTGSYEQYF | TGTGCCAGCACCAGCACCGGGAGCTACGAGCAGTACTTC
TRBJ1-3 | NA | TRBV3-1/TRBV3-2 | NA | CASNSEGRRPFSGNTIYF | TGTGCCAGCAACTCTGAGGGCCGAAGACCGTTCTCTGGAAACACCATATATTTT
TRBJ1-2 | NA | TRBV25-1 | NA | CASSEGLNYGYTF | TGTGCCAGCAGTGAGGGACTGAACTATGGCTACACCTTC
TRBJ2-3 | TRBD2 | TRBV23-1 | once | CASSPSPFGGRGPDTQYF | TGCGCCAGCAGTCCTAGCCCCTTCGGAGGGAGGGGACCAGATACGCAGTATTTT
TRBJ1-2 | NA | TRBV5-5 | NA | CASSGTGTFPNGYTF | TGTGCCAGCAGCGGAACCGGGACATTCCCTAATGGCTACACCTTC
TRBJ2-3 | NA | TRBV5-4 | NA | CASSLSDTQYF | TGTGCCAGCAGCTTATCGGATACGCAGTATTTT